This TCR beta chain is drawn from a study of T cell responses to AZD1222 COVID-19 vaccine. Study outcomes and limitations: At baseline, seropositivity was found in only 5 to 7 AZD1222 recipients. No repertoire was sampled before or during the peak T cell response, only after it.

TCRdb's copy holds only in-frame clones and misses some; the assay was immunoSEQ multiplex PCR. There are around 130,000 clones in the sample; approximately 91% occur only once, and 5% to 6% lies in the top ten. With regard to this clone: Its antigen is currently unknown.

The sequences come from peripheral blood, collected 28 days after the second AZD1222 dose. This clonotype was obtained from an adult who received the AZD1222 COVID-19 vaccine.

The CDR3 sequence is CASSDWSMSSYNEQFF. In DNA, the CDR3 is TGTGCCAGCAGTGACTGGTCTATGAGCTCCTACAATGAGCAGTTCTTC. This chain links TRBV6-4 with TRBJ2-1; D gene uncertain. Deletions cut 1 base from V and 0 bases from J, with 10 bases between. The CDR3 contains 16 residues. CDR1 and CDR2 from the germline V gene are MRHNA and SNTAGT.